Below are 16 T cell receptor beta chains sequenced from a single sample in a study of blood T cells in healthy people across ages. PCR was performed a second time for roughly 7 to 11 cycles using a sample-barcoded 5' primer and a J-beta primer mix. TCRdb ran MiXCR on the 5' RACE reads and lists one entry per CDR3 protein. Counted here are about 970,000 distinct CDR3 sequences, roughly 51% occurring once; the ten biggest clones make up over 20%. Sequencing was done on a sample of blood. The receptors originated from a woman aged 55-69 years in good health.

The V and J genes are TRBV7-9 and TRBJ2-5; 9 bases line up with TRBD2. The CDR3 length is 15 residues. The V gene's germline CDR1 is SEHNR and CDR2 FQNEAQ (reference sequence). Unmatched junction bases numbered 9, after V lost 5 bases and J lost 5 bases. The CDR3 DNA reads TGTGCCAGCAGCGTTAATAGCGGGAGCGGGGAGACCCAGTACTTC. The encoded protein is CASSVNSGSGETQYF. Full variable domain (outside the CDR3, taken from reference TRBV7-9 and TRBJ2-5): DTGVSQNPRHKITKRGQNVTFRCDPISEHNRLYWYRQTLGQGPEFLTYFQNEAQLEKSRLLSDRFSAERPKGSFSTLEIQRTEQGDSAMYLCASSVNSGSGETQYFGPGTRLLVL.

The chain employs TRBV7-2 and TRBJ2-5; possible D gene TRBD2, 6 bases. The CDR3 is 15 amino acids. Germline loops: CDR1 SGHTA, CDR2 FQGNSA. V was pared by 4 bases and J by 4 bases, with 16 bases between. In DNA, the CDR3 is TGTGCCAGCAGCTCCCAGACTAGACGGTTAGAGACCCAGTACTTC. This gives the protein CASSSQTRRLETQYF.

The CDR3 nucleotides read TGTGCCAGCAGCAATGCCCTTCTAGCGGGAGACTCCTACGAGCAGTACTTC. It encodes CASSNALLAGDSYEQYF. The rearrangement links TRBV21-1 to TRBJ2-7; the table assigns TRBD2, which was not confirmed against the DNA. TRBV21-1 is described as a pseudogene. This CDR3 has 17 residues.

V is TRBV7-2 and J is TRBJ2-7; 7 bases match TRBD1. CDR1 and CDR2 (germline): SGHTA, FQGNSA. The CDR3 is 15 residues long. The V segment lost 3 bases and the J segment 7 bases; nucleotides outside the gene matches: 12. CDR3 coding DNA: TGTGCCAGCAGCTTTACTACAGGGGCCAACAATGAGCAGTACTTC. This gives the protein CASSFTTGANNEQYF.

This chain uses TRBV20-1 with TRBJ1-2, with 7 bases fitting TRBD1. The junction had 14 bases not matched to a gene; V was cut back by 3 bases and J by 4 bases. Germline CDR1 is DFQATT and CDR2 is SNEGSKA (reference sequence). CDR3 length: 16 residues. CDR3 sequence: CSASSADRDEGYGYTF. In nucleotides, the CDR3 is TGCAGTGCTAGCTCCGCTGACAGGGATGAGGGCTATGGCTACACCTTC.

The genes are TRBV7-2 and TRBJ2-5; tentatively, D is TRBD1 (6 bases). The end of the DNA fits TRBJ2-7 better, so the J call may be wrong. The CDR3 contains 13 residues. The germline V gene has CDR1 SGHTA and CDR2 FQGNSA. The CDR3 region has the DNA TGTGCCAGCAGCGCACGCACAGGGTACGAGCAGTACTTC. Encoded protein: CASSARTGYEQYF.

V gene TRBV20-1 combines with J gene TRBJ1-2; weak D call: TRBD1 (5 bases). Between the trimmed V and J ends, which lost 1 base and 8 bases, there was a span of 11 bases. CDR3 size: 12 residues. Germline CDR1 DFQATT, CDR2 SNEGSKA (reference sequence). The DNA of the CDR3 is TGCAGTGCTAGAGCGGATGGGGGGGGCTACACCTTC. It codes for CSARADGGGYTF.

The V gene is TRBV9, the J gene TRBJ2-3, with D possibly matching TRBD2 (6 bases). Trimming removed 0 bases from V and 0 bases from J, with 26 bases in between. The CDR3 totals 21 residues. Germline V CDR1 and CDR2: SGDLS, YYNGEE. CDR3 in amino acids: CASSVGAPGGLADPSTDTQYF. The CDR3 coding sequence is TGTGCCAGCAGCGTAGGGGCCCCTGGAGGGTTAGCGGATCCTAGCACAGATACGCAGTATTTT.

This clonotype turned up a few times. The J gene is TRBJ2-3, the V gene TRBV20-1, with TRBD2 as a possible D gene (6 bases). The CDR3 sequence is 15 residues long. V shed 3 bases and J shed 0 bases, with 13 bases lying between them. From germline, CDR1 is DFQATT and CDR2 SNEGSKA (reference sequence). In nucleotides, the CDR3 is TGCAGTGCTAGCCTTAGCGGCCATAGCACAGATACGCAGTATTTT. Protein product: CSASLSGHSTDTQYF.

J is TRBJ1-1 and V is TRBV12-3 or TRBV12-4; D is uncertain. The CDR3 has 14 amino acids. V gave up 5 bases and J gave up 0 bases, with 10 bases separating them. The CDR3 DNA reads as TGTGCCAGCAGTAAGACAACCATGAACACTGAAGCTTTCTTT. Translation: CASSKTTMNTEAFF.

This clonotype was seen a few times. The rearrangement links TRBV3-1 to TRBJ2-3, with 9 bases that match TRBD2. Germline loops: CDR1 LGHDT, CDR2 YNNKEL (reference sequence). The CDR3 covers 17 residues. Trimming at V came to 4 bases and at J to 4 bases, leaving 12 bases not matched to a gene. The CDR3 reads CASSPMSYSGRSDTQYF. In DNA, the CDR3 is TGTGCCAGCAGCCCCATGTCATATAGCGGGAGATCAGATACGCAGTATTTT.

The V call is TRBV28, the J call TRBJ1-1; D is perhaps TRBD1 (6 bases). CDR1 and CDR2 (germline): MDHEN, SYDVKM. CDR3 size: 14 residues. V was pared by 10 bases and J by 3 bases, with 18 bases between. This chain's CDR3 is CATRDTRGHTEAFF. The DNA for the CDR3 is TGTGCCACCCGGGACACCCGGGGGCACACTGAAGCTTTCTTT.

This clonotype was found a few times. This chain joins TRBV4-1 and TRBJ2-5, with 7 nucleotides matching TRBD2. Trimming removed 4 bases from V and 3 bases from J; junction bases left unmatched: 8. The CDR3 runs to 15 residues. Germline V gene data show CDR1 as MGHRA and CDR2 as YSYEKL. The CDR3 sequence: CASSPGTILKETQYF. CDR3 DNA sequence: TGCGCCAGCAGCCCCGGGACTATCTTAAAAGAGACCCAGTACTTC.

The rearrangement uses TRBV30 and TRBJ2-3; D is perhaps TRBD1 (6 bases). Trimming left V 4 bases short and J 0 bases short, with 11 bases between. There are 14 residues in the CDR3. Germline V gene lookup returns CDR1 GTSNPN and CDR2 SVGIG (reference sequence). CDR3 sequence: CAWKQGPSTDTQYF. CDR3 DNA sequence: TGTGCCTGGAAACAGGGACCTAGCACAGATACGCAGTATTTT.

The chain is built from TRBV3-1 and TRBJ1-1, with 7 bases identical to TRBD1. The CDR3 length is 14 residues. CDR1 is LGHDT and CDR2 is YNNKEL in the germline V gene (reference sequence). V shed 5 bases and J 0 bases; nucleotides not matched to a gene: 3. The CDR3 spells CASSGTALNTEAFF. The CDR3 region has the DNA TGTGCCAGCAGCGGGACAGCACTGAACACTGAAGCTTTCTTT.

The CDR3 DNA reads TGTGCCAGCAGCTCCGACACCTACTCCTACAATGAGCAGTACTTC. Its protein is CASSSDTYSYNEQYF. The chain links TRBV11-3 to TRBJ2-7; unclear D gene. The ends were cut back, 4 bases at V and 7 bases at J, with 20 bases in the middle. This CDR3 has 15 residues. Germline V gene data show CDR1 as SGHNT and CDR2 as YENEEA.